The T cell receptor beta chain described here comes from a study of beta chain features in type 1 diabetes. The CDR3 covers 16 residues. The germline CDR1 and CDR2 sequences are SEHNR and FQNEAQ (reference sequence). The V and J ends lost 5 bases and 1 base, in that order; junction bases with no gene match: 11. Expressed TCRB transcripts got sequenced, as all isolated RNA was reverse transcribed. The protocol was immunoSEQ multiplex PCR, while the TCRdb copy is restricted to in-frame clones and leaves out a portion. The repertoire consists of 200,000 to 250,000 clones, with around a quarter occurring once and the leading ten covering roughly 4.1%. On this clone itself: Its cognate antigen is unknown.

Sorting with CD45RO/CCR7/CD25/CD127/CD95/CD27 yielded naive, central memory, regulatory and stem-like memory CD4+ cells. Once sorted, every population was more than 98% pure. Study-wide points: TCRB CDR3s from Type 1 diabetes patients were moderately but significantly shorter in all four CD4+ subsets. When VDJ junctions were examined, type 1 diabetes patients showed fewer insertions and more deletions.

This receptor was obtained from a man aged 25 to 45 in good health. The sample taken for sequencing was central memory CD4+ T cells from blood. The chain combines TRBV7-9 with TRBJ2-7; 7 nucleotides agree with TRBD1. In nucleotides, the CDR3 is TGTGCCAGCAGCCCCCTCCTCGGACAGGCTTCCTACGAGCAGTACTTC. It yields the protein CASSPLLGQASYEQYF.